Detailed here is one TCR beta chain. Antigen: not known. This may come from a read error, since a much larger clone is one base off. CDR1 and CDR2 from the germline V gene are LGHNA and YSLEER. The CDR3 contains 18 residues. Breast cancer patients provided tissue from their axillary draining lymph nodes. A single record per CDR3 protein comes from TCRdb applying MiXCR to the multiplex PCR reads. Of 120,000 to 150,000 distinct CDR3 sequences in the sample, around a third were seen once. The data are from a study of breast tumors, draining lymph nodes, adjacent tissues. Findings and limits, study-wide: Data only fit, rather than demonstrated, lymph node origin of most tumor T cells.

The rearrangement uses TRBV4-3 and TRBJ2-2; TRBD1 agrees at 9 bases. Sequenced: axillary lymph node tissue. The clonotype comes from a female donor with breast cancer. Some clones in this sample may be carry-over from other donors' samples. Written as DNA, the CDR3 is TGCGTCAGCAGCCAAGTAATGTTTAGGGACAGGGTTGATGTGGAGCTGTTTTTT. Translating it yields CVSSQVMFRDRVDVELFF.